This T cell receptor beta chain emerged from a study of cytomegalovirus exposure and HLA in healthy donors. With 1 base removed from V and 0 bases from J, the gap between germline ends came to 4 bases. CDR3 length: 15 amino acids. Germline-derived CDR1 and CDR2 are MNHNY and SVGAGI (reference sequence). Concerning this clone itself: Its antigen is not identified.

The study, taken as a whole, reports: For TCR beta chains, V- and J-gene trimming was later linked to a missense DCLRE1C variant. Previously analyzed data showed that most TCR beta V segments were productive at a frequency of about 87% or about 30%. It was reportedly the case that the classifier diagnosed cytomegalovirus status with high specificity and sensitivity.

PCR used 60 Vbeta primers and 13 Jbeta primers. Per the original methods: A later analysis tallied about 80 million unique TCR beta chains, roughly 11 million of them shared. Only in-frame clones appear in the TCRdb table, and some are missing; sequencing was by immunoSEQ multiplex PCR. D and trimming come from the DNA, and the V and J calls and clone size come from that table. Seen here are about 180,000 clones, roughly 80% observed once, and the top ten hold under 7.5%. This TCR came from a man in his forties in good health and CMV-seronegative. This chain links TRBV6-6 with TRBJ1-6; no clear D. Sequenced: PBMCs. The CDR3 DNA sequence: TGTGCCAGCAGTTACTACAGCTCCTATAATTCACCCCTCCACTTT. Residues: CASSYYSSYNSPLHF.